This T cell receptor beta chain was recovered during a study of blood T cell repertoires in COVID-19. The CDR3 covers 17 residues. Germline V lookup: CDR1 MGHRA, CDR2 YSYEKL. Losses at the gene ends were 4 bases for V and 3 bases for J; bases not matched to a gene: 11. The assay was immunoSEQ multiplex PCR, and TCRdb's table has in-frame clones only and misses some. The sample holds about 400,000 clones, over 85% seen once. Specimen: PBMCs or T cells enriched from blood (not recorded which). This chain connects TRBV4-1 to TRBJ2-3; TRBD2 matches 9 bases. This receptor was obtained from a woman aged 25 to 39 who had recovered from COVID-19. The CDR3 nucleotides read TGCGCCAGCAGCCTTCAAGCCAGGGCGGGAGGGACAGATACGCAGTATTTT. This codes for CASSLQARAGGTDTQYF.